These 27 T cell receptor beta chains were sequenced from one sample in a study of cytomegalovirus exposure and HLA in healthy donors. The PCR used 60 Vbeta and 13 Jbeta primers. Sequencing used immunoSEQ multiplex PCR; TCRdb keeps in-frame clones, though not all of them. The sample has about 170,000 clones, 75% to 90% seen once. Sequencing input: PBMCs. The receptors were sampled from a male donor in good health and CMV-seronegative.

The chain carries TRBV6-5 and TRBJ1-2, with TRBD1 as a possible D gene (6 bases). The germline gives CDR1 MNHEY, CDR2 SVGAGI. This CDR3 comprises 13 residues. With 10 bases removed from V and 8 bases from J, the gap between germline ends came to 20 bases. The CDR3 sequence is CATLDFRGYGYTF. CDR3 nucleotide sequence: TGTGCCACCTTAGATTTCAGGGGTTACGGCTACACCTTC.

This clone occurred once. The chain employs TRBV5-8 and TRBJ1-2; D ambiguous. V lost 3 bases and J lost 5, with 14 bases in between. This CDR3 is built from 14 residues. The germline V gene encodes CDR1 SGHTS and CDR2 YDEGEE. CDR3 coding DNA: TGTGCCAGCAGCTCAATACGCAGGTTTTATGGCTACACCTTC. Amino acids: CASSSIRRFYGYTF.

CDR3 sequence: CASSKALADTNQPQHF. In DNA, the CDR3 is TGTGCCAGCAGCAAAGCGCTGGCAGACACCAATCAGCCCCAGCATTTT. The chain uses TRBV21-1 and TRBJ1-5; the D call of TRBD1 is as the table states it, not checked on the DNA. TRBV21-1 is labeled a pseudogene. This CDR3 spans 16 amino acids.

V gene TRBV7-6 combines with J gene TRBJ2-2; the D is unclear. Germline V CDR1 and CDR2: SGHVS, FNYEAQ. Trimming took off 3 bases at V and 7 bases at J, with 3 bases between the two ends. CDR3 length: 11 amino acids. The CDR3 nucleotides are TGTGCCAGCAGCTTCGGCGGGGAGCTGTTTTTT. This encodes CASSFGGELFF.

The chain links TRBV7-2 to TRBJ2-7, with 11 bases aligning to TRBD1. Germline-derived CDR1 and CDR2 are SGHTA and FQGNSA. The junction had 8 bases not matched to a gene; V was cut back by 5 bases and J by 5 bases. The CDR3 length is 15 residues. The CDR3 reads CASSRIGQGANEQYF. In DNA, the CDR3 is TGTGCCAGCAGCCGTATAGGACAGGGGGCGAACGAGCAGTACTTC.

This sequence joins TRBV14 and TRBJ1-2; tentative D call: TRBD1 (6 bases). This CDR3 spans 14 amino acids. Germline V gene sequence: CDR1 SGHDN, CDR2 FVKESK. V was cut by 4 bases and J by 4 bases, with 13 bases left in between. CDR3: CASSRLQGSYGYTF. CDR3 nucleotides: TGTGCCAGCAGCCGCCTACAGGGTAGCTATGGCTACACCTTC.

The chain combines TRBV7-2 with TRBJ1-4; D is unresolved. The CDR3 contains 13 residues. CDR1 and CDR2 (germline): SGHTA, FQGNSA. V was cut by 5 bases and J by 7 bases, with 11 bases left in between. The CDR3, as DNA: TGTGCCAGCAGCGGGAGCATCCGTGAAAAACTGTTTTTT. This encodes CASSGSIREKLFF.

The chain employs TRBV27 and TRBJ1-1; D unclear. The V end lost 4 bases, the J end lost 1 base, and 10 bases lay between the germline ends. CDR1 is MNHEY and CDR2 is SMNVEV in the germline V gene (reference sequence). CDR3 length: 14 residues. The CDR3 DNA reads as TGTGCCAGCAGTTGGCGGGCACGGAACACTGAAGCTTTCTTT. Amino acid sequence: CASSWRARNTEAFF.

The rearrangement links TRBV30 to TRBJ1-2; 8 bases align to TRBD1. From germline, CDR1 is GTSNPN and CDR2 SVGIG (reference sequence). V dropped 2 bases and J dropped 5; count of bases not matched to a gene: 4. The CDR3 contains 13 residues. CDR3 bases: TGTGCCTGGAGTCCCACAGGGGGTTATGGCTACACCTTC. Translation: CAWSPTGGYGYTF.

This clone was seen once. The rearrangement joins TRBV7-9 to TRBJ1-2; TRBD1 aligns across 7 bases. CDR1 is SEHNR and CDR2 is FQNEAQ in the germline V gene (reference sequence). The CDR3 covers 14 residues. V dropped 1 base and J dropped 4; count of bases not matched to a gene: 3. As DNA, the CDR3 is TGTGCCAGCAGCTTAGGGACAGGAGTCTATGGCTACACCTTC. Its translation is CASSLGTGVYGYTF.

The CDR3 DNA reads as TGTGCCAGCTCCCCGAGCTCCTACGAGCAGTACTTC. Encoded protein: CASSPSSYEQYF. The gene calls are TRBV18 and TRBJ2-7; D is ambiguous. Trimming pared 6 bases from V and 0 bases from J, leaving 6 bases between. The CDR3 has 12 residues. Germline V gives CDR1 KGHSH, CDR2 LQKENI.

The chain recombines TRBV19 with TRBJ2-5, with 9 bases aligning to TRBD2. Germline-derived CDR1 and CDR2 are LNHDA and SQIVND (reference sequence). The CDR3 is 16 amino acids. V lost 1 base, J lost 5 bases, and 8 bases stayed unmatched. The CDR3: CASSIGASGAVETQYF. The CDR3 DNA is TGTGCCAGTAGTATAGGGGCTAGCGGGGCCGTGGAGACCCAGTACTTC.

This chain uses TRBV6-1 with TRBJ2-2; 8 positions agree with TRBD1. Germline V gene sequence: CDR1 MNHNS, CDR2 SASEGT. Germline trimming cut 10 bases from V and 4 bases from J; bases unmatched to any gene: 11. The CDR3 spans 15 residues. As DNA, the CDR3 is TGTGCCACCAAACGGACAGGGATTGGCACCGGGGAGCTGTTTTTT. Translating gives CATKRTGIGTGELFF.

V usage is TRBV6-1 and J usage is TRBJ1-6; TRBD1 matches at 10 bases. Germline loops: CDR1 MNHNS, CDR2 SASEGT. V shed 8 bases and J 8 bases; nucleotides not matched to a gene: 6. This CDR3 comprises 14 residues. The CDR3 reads CASERDRGYSPLHF. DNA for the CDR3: TGTGCCAGCGAACGGGACAGGGGATATTCACCCCTCCACTTT.

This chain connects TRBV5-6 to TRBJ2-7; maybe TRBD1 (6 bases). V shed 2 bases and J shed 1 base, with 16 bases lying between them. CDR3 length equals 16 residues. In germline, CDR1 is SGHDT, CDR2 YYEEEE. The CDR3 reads CASSLALGRGSYEQYF. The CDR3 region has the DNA TGTGCCAGCAGCTTAGCCCTCGGCAGGGGATCCTACGAGCAGTACTTC.

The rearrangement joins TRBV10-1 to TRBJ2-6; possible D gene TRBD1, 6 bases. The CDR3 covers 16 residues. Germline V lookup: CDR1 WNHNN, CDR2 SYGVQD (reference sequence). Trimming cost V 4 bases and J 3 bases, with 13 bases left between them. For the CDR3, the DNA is TGCGCCAGCAGTGGATACAGGGTTAATGGGGCCAACGTCCTGACTTTC. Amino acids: CASSGYRVNGANVLTF.

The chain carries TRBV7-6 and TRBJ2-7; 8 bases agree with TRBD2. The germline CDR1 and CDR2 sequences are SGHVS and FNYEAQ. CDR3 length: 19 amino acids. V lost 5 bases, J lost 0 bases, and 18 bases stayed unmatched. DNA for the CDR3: TGTGCCAGCAGCCCCTGGGGCGGGGGGCCATATATAACCTCCTACGAGCAGTACTTC. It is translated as CASSPWGGGPYITSYEQYF.

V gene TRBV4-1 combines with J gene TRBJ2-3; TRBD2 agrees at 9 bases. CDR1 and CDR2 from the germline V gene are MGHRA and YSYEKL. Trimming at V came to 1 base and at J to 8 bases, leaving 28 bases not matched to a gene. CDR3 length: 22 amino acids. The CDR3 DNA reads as TGCGCCAGCAGCCAAGGCTACAGTCCGGCTAGCGGGGTCGCCACCCACACTGGTACGCAGTATTTT. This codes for CASSQGYSPASGVATHTGTQYF.

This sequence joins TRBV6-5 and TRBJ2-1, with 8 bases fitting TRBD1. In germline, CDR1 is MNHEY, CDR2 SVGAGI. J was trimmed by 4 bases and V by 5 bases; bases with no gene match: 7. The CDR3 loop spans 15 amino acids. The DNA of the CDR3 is TGTGCCAGCAGTCTATACAGGGGGGAATACAATGAGCAGTTCTTC. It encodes CASSLYRGEYNEQFF.

The CDR3 loop is CASTRGAEAFF. The CDR3 DNA follows: TGTGCCAGCACCCGGGGGGCTGAAGCTTTCTTT. The chain joins TRBV25-1 to TRBJ1-1; D might be TRBD1 (5 bases). The germline CDR1 and CDR2 sequences are MGHDK and SYGVNS. The V gene lost 7 bases and the J gene lost 6 bases, with 9 bases spanning the gap. CDR3 size: 11 residues.

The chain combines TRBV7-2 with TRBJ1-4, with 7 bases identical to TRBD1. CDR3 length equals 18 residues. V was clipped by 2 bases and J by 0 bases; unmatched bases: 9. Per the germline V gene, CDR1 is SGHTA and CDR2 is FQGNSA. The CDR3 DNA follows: TGTGCCAGCAGCTTACGAGTAGGGGGCTATGCAACTAATGAAAAACTGTTTTTT. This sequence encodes CASSLRVGGYATNEKLFF.

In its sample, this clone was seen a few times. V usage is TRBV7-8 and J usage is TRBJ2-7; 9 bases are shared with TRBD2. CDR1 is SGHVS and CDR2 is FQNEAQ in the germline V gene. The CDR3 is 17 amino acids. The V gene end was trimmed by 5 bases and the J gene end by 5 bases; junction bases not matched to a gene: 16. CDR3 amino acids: CASSPWPAGGGIHEQYF. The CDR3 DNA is TGTGCCAGCAGCCCCTGGCCCGCGGGGGGGGGTATCCACGAGCAGTACTTC.

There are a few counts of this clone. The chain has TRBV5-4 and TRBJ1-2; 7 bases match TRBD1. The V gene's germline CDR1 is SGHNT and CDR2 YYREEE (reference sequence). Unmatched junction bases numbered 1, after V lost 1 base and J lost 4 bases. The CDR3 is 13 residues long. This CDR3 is CASSLTGAYGYTF. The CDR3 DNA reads TGTGCCAGCAGCTTGACAGGGGCCTATGGCTACACCTTC.

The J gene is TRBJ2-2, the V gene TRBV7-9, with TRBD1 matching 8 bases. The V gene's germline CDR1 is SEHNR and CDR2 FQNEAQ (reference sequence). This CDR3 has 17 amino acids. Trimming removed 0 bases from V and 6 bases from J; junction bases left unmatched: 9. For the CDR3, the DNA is TGTGCCAGCAGCTTAGCGCTGGAGACAGGGGTCCCCGGGGAGCTGTTTTTT. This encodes CASSLALETGVPGELFF. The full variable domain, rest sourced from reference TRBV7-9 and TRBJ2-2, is DTGVSQNPRHKITKRGQNVTFRCDPISEHNRLYWYRQTLGQGPEFLTYFQNEAQLEKSRLLSDRFSAERPKGSFSTLEIQRTEQGDSAMYLCASSLALETGVPGELFFGEGSRLTVL.

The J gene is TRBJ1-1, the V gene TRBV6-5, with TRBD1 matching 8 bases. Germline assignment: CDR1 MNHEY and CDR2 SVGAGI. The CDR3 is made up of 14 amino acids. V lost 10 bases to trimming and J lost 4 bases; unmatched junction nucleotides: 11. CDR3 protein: CATSRGQAGTEAFF. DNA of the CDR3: TGTGCCACCTCGAGGGGACAGGCCGGCACTGAAGCTTTCTTT.

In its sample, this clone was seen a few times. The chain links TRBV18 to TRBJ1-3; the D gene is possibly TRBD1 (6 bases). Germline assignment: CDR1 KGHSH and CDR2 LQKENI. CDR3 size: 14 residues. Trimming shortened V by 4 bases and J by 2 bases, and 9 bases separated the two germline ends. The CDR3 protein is CASSQDRTGNTIYF. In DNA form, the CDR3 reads TGTGCCAGCTCACAAGACAGGACTGGAAACACCATATATTTT.

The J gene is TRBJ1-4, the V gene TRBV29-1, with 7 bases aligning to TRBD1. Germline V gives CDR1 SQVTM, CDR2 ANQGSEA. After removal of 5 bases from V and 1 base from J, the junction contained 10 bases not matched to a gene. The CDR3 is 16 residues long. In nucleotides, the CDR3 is TGCAGCGTTACGGACAGGTTATCTGGAACTAATGAAAAACTGTTTTTT. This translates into CSVTDRLSGTNEKLFF.